This T cell receptor beta chain stems from a study of T cells in Graves' hyperthyroidism and ophthalmopathy. TCR beta CDR3 region amplification was performed from RNA transcripts. A first-round RT-PCR of the TCR CDR3 used the HTBI primer set. MiXCR, run by TCRdb on the multiplex PCR reads, gives a single entry per CDR3 protein. The table records some 560,000 distinct CDR3 sequences, approximately 14% of them present only once. There are many counts of this clonotype. Hyperthyroidism of Graves' type that showed no ophthalmopathy progression within 18 months was stable. Each 10 ml fresh peripheral blood draw supplied the PBMCs. CDR1 PRHDT and CDR2 FYEKMQ come from the germline V gene (reference sequence). CDR3 size: 13 residues. The germline V and J ends were trimmed by 4 bases and 3 bases, with 10 bases remaining between them.

Sequencing was carried out using blood. This receptor was taken from a woman in her 30s with Graves' hyperthyroidism. J is TRBJ2-7 and V is TRBV13; D call uncertain. CDR3 residues: CASSSGRIYEQYF. The CDR3 region has the DNA TGTGCCAGCAGCTCCGGACGGATCTACGAGCAGTACTTC.